One and the same sample provided the 14 T cell receptor beta chains below, sequenced in a study of control samples from healthy donors and cancer patients. Clones were sequenced by immunoSEQ multiplex PCR, and TCRdb holds only the in-frame ones, with some missing. The table lists roughly 80,000 clones, over 75% of them singletons, with 5% to 7% in the top ten. Sequencing used blood. The receptor set was obtained from a woman in her forties or fifties in good health.

V usage is TRBV5-5 and J usage is TRBJ2-3; TRBD2 matches at 11 bases. The CDR3 consists of 18 residues. The V and J ends lost 1 base and 0 bases, in that order; junction bases with no gene match: 7. Germline CDR1 reads SGHKS; CDR2 reads YYEKEE (reference sequence). CDR3 loop: CASSLIASGGSSTDTQYF. The CDR3 DNA follows: TGTGCCAGCAGCTTGATAGCTAGCGGGGGGTCTAGCACAGATACGCAGTATTTT.

The gene calls are TRBV6-5 and TRBJ2-7; 9 nucleotides agree with TRBD2. Germline V gene sequence: CDR1 MNHEY, CDR2 SVGAGI. There are 16 residues in the CDR3. The J segment lost 6 bases and the V segment lost 2 bases, leaving 11 bases of the junction unmatched. The CDR3 sequence is CASSYNSGGTAPEQYF. The CDR3 DNA follows: TGTGCCAGCAGTTACAACAGCGGGGGGACCGCTCCCGAGCAGTACTTC.

Only one count was recorded for this clone. The rearrangement links TRBV3-1 (or the pseudogene TRBV3-2) to TRBJ1-1; weak D call: TRBD1 (5 bases). The CDR3 is made up of 16 amino acids. Between the trimmed V and J ends, which lost 4 bases and 3 bases, there was a span of 18 bases. Germline CDR1 reads LGHDT; CDR2 reads YNNKEL (reference sequence). The CDR3 protein is CASSLRSSGLDTEAFF. Here the CDR3 DNA reads TGTGCCAGCAGCCTCCGATCGTCGGGGCTAGACACTGAAGCTTTCTTT.

The chain combines TRBV7-9 with TRBJ2-3, with 9 bases aligning to TRBD1. The ends lost 3 bases at V and 4 bases at J; junction bases unmatched: 5. This CDR3 is 15 amino acids long. Germline CDR1 reads SEHNR; CDR2 reads FQNEAQ (reference sequence). The CDR3 bases are TGTGCCAGCAGCTTCCCGGGACAGGGCCCAGATACGCAGTATTTT. The encoded protein is CASSFPGQGPDTQYF.

This chain uses TRBV19 with TRBJ2-7, with 8 bases identical to TRBD1. The CDR3 loop spans 13 amino acids. Germline values: CDR1 LNHDA, CDR2 SQIVND (reference sequence). V dropped 9 bases and J dropped 11; count of bases not matched to a gene: 15. CDR3 in DNA: TGTGCCAGCAAATCAGAAGGACAGGGAGAAAAGTACTTC. It translates to CASKSEGQGEKYF.

Judged by abundance, this clone is medium-sized. The chain couples TRBV2 to TRBJ2-2; 7 bases are a match to TRBD1. Trimming at V came to 5 bases and at J to 7 bases, leaving 4 bases not matched to a gene. The CDR3 runs 13 residues. CDR1 is SNHLY and CDR2 is FYNNEI in the germline V gene. The CDR3 DNA follows: TGTGCCAGCAGTATAGGGGGCGGCGGGGAGCTGTTTTTT. It yields the protein CASSIGGGGELFF.

A note on this clone: Other DNA sequences within the sample encode an identical CDR3. Here the CDR3 DNA reads TGTGCCATCAGTGAAAGCTCTGGGGCCAACGTCCTGACTTTC. It codes for CAISESSGANVLTF. The rearrangement joins TRBV10-3 to TRBJ2-6; D is ambiguous. The CDR3 runs 14 residues. Trimming pared 3 bases from V and 0 bases from J, leaving 3 bases between. Per germline, CDR1 ENHRY and CDR2 SYGVKD.

The chain uses TRBV2 and TRBJ1-1; D not resolved. Germline CDR1 SNHLY, CDR2 FYNNEI. This CDR3 comprises 14 residues. The V gene lost 6 bases and the J gene lost 3 bases, with 14 bases spanning the gap. The CDR3 sequence is CASSPLRRDTEAFF. Written as DNA, the CDR3 is TGTGCCAGCAGCCCCTTGAGAAGGGACACTGAAGCTTTCTTT.

The chain carries TRBV2 and TRBJ2-3; 8 nucleotides match TRBD2. With V trimmed by 10 bases and J by 1 base, 7 bases remained unmatched. The CDR3 has 14 residues. CDR1 and CDR2 from the germline V gene are SNHLY and FYNNEI. CDR3 nucleotide sequence: TGTGCCACAGGCAGCGGGGGCCGCACAGATACGCAGTATTTT. Its translation: CATGSGGRTDTQYF.

This clone has only one observation. This chain uses TRBV4-1 with TRBJ2-7; maybe TRBD2 (5 bases). Per germline, CDR1 MGHRA and CDR2 YSYEKL. V was pared by 4 bases and J by 5 bases, with 18 bases between. The CDR3 covers 15 residues. The CDR3 protein is CASSLIPSGWDEQYF. The CDR3 DNA is TGCGCCAGCAGCCTAATTCCCTCGGGGTGGGACGAGCAGTACTTC.

The gene calls are TRBV5-1 and TRBJ2-3; TRBD2 might be the D (5 bases). Germline V gene data show CDR1 as SGHRS and CDR2 as YFSETQ. The CDR3 extends over 16 amino acids. Trimming removed 0 bases at V and 0 bases at J, with 11 bases between. This CDR3 reads CASSLGGGSSTDTQYF. The CDR3 nucleotides are TGCGCCAGCAGCTTGGGTGGCGGGTCTAGCACAGATACGCAGTATTTT. Supplemented by reference TRBV5-1 and TRBJ2-3, the full variable domain reads KAGVTQTPRYLIKTRGQQVTLSCSPISGHRSVSWYQQTPGQGLQFLFEYFSETQRNKGNFPGRFSGRQFSNSRSEMNVSTLELGDSALYLCASSLGGGSSTDTQYFGPGTRLTVL.

This clone has only one observation. This chain joins TRBV24-1 and TRBJ2-2; 8 bases map to TRBD1. The J segment lost 6 bases and the V segment lost 6 bases, leaving 8 bases of the junction unmatched. Germline CDR1 is KGHDR and CDR2 is SFDVKD. This CDR3 comprises 15 residues. CDR3 bases: TGTGCCACCAGTAGGACAGGGAGTTATGCCGGGGAGCTGTTTTTT. Its translation: CATSRTGSYAGELFF.

The CDR3 bases are TGTGCCAGCAGCGTTAGCAGCCAGGGGGCCGGTACGCAGTATTTT. The encoded protein is CASSVSSQGAGTQYF. The rearrangement uses TRBV7-9 and TRBJ2-3; 8 positions agree with TRBD1. Trimming took 5 bases from V and 8 from J; bases not matched to a gene: 12. The CDR3 is made up of 15 amino acids. Germline loops: CDR1 SEHNR, CDR2 FQNEAQ (reference sequence).

This clone was detected only once. V usage is TRBV5-1 and J usage is TRBJ2-7, with D perhaps matching TRBD1 (6 bases). The CDR3 covers 19 residues. The germline V gene has CDR1 SGHRS and CDR2 YFSETQ. The V end lost 5 bases, the J end lost 6 bases, and 33 bases lay between the germline ends. This CDR3 is CASRIMGSTTRQELSEQYF. For the CDR3, the DNA is TGCGCCAGCAGGATTATGGGGAGCACGACCAGACAGGAGCTGAGCGAGCAGTACTTC.